The 2 T cell receptor beta chains given below trace back to one sample, sequenced in a study of type 1 and type 2 diabetes patients. PCR was run on genomic DNA. Amplification of the beta chain CDR3 used 30 forward and 13 reverse multiplex primers. TCRdb re-analysed the multiplex PCR reads in MiXCR, keeping a single row per CDR3 protein. The repertoire consists of around 300,000 distinct CDR3 sequences, with more than 45% occurring once and the leading ten covering roughly 15%. The sample was peripheral blood mononuclear cells (PBMCs). The source of these receptors is a man between 18 and 29 years old with type 2 diabetes.

V gene TRBV7-9 combines with J gene TRBJ2-5, with a possible D match to TRBD1 (5 bases). Trimming removed 4 bases at V and 2 bases at J, with 17 bases between. This CDR3 has 16 amino acids. The germline CDR1 and CDR2 sequences are SEHNR and FQNEAQ (reference sequence). The CDR3 DNA is TGTGCCAGCAGCTCGACAGTTCCCTCCAGTCAAGAGACCCAGTACTTC. Its protein product is CASSSTVPSSQETQYF.

The chain is built from TRBV27 and TRBJ1-4; possible D gene TRBD1, 5 bases. CDR1 is MNHEY and CDR2 is SMNVEV in the germline V gene (reference sequence). Trimming took 6 bases from V and 7 from J, leaving 15 bases between them. This CDR3 region has 14 residues. The CDR3 DNA sequence: TGTGCCAGCAGCTATGGACATCCCGCTGAAAAACTGTTTTTT. This gives the protein CASSYGHPAEKLFF.